Reported below is one T cell receptor beta chain. The PCR employed 60 Vbeta primers together with 13 Jbeta primers. Profiling relied on immunoSEQ multiplex PCR, and the TCRdb table lists in-frame clones only, not all of them. Here the sample spans 150,000 to 200,000 clones, roughly 87% being singletons. The CDR3 length is 16 residues. The germline V gene encodes CDR1 MNHEY and CDR2 SMNVEV (reference sequence). Trimming took 0 bases from V and 2 from J, leaving 14 bases between them. The data stem from a study of cytomegalovirus exposure and HLA in healthy donors. The receptor was isolated from a woman in her 50s in good health and CMV-seronegative. The specimen sequenced was PBMCs. The chain joins TRBV27 to TRBJ2-7; no clear D gene. CDR3 region: CASSLSKAPDAYEQYF. The CDR3 nucleotides are TGTGCCAGCAGTTTATCGAAAGCGCCTGATGCCTACGAGCAGTACTTC.